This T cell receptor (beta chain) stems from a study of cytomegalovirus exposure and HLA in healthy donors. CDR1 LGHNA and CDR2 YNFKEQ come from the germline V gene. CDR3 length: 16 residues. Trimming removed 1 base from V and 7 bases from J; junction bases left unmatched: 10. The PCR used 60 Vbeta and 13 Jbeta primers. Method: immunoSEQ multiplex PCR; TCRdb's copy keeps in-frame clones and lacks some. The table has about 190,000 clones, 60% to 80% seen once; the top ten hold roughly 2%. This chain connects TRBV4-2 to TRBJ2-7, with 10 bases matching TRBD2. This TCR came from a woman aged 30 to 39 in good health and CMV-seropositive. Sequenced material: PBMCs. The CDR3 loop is CASSQAILAGADEQYF. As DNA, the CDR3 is TGTGCCAGCAGCCAAGCTATTCTAGCGGGGGCGGATGAGCAGTACTTC.